Listed here is a single TCR beta chain. This specimen comes from a study of blood T cell repertoires in COVID-19. Study as a whole: The United States, Italy and Spain were the sources of the acute and convalescent COVID-19 samples. T cells, B-cell-depleted T cells, or PBMCs supplied cDNA or gDNA.

Authors' analysis steps: It was from reference gene primer amplification that nucleated cell counts were estimated. TCRdb's copy holds only in-frame clones and misses some; the assay was immunoSEQ multiplex PCR. The DNA was the basis for D and trimming; V, J and clone size are from that table. This repertoire shows roughly 80,000 clones, roughly 89% found once; its top ten account for around 3.3%. Germline CDR1 and CDR2: SGHAT and FQNNGV. The CDR3 runs to 12 residues. With 1 base removed from V and 9 bases from J, the gap between germline ends came to 7 bases. The sequence derives from a man aged 50 to 59 with acute or convalescent COVID-19. This rearrangement joins TRBV11-2 to TRBJ2-1; a weak D match, TRBD2 (5 bases). Sequencing was performed on peripheral blood. The CDR3 nucleotides read TGTGCCAGCAGCTTAGTGGGAGCTGAGCAGTTCTTC. This translates into CASSLVGAEQFF. Complete variable domain (other parts from reference TRBV11-2 and TRBJ2-1): EAGVAQSPRYKIIEKRQSVAFWCNPISGHATLYWYQQILGQGPKLLIQFQNNGVVDDSQLPKDRFSAERLKGVDSTLKIQPAKLEDSAVYLCASSLVGAEQFFGPGTRLTVL.